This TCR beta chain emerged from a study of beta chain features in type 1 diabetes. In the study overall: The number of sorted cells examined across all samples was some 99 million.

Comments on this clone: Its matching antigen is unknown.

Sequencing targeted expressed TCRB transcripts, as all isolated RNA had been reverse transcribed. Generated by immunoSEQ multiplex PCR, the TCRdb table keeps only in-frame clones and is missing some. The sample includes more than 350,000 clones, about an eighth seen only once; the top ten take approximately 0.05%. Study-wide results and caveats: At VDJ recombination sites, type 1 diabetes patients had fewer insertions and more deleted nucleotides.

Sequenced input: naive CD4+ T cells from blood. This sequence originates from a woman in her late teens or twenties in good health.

For the CDR3, the DNA is TGCGCCAGCAGCCAGATGGGACGGAGCCAAGAGACCCAGTACTTC. This encodes CASSQMGRSQETQYF. The chain couples TRBV4-3 to TRBJ2-5; perhaps D is TRBD1 or TRBD2 (5 bases each). The CDR3 is 15 residues long. Germline assignment: CDR1 LGHNA and CDR2 YSLEER. Trimming took off 3 bases at V and 1 base at J, with 12 bases between the two ends.